This T cell receptor (beta chain) was documented in a study of early T cells in non-severe SARS-CoV-2 infection. Study-level background: Sequencing was performed on bulk RNA from unsorted whole blood, leaving chains unpaired.

This clonotype was recorded many times. The target antigen is unknown. Germline-derived CDR1 and CDR2 are LGHDT and YNNKEL (reference sequence). This CDR3 is built from 14 residues. The V end was cut by 6 bases, the J end by 2 bases, with 14 bases between. Study observations and caveats: VDJdb-based matching was biased toward anti-spike CD8 responses and missed private and CD4 specificities.

Unique molecular identifier tags were affixed to discrete cDNA molecules. One entry per CDR3 protein, called by TCRdb with MiXCR from the 5' RACE reads. The sample consists of tens of thousands of distinct CDR3 sequences, 5% to 5.5% of them appearing once. The TCR was taken from an adult who was a healthcare worker with PCR-confirmed SARS-CoV-2 infection or an uninfected control (not recorded which). This chain connects TRBV3-1 to TRBJ2-7, with TRBD2 as a possible D gene (7 bases). The source material was whole blood, sampled at baseline. This CDR3 is CASRKQGGTYEQYF. As DNA, the CDR3 is TGTGCCAGCAGGAAACAGGGAGGGACCTACGAGCAGTACTTC.